This T cell receptor beta chain was obtained from a study of blood T cell repertoires in COVID-19 (dated by TCRdb to between 2020 and 2021). As for the study more broadly: Samples from collaborators originated in the United States, Italy and Spain and spanned both the acute and convalescent phases of COVID-19. The prospective study material was composed of cDNA or gDNA derived from T cells, B-cell-depleted T cells, or PBMCs. The dataset comprised deeply sampled blood TCRbeta repertoires from subjects exposed to, actively infected with, or recovered from COVID-19. The repertoires were released in a freely available public database meant as a resource for research on the immune response to SARS-CoV-2. Samples were obtained from the ongoing ImmuneRACE study (first 160 participants) and from 1,200 or so subjects provided by 6 global collaborators. Nearly every sample came with metadata listing a de-identified subject ID, COVID-19 status, age in years and sex. Where available, HLA class I and class II types were taken from metadata supplied by the sample provider and were not determined by assay-based typing. Summary of the overall study and its limitations: How much clinical and demographic metadata was included differed by source and by participant, and the metadata was provided uncurated.

Deletion took 5 bases off V and 5 bases off J, with a span of 6 bases between the germline ends. The CDR3 holds 11 amino acids from the cysteine to the phenylalanine. Only the CDR3 DNA stays, 33 bases, in frame from base 1. Reading the germline V gene gives CDR1 MDHEN and CDR2 SYDVKM. TCRbeta CDR3 regions were amplified from genomic DNA using the immunoSEQ Assay, a bias-controlled multiplex PCR. In the authors' own workflow: The number of nucleated cells in each sample was estimated by amplification of reference gene primers within the assay. To quantify the absolute abundance of each unique TCRbeta CDR3 rearrangement, sequence reads were collapsed and filtered. For each sample, productive Simpson clonality was calculated as the square root of Simpson's diversity index over productive rearrangements. TCRdb retrieved this table from immuneACCESS and kept in-frame rearrangements only. Not all clones are present; in checked studies, unresolved V genes account for under half, and no reason is known for the remainder. V and J calls and clone size are copied from that table; D and trimming were computed from the DNA. This sample is represented by approximately 94,000 clones; about 88% of them were singletons. The top ten clones comprise around 4.7% of the sample.

Whole blood was collected in K2EDTA tubes by collaborating institutions according to the institutions' own protocols. For TCRbeta analysis, collaborator samples were shipped as frozen whole blood, as isolated PBMCs, or as DNA extracted from either sample type. Comment on this clone: Its recognized antigen is unknown. No qualities accompany the bases; no much larger clone lies one base away. The sample carries other DNA sequences with the same CDR3.

The sequenced sample consisted of peripheral blood. The chain was built from TRBV28 and TRBJ2-5, with the D gene not confidently named. This sequence was found in a woman aged 80 or over with active COVID-19. In nucleotide form, the sequence is TGTGCCAGCAGTCCCCGGGAGACCCAGTACTTC. Its amino acids are CASSPRETQYF.